The TCR beta chain described here comes from a study of cytomegalovirus exposure and HLA in healthy donors. On this clone: Its cognate antigen is unknown.

Vbeta (60) and Jbeta (13) primers were used in the PCR. The repertoire was sequenced with immunoSEQ multiplex PCR; TCRdb's copy has only in-frame clones and lacks some. The repertoire has about 140,000 clones, more than 75% of them found once; the top ten carry about 2.4%. Study-level points and caveats: A later analysis linked some 17,000 TCR beta sequences to HLA alleles at 0.05 false discovery rate. The HLA-A and HLA-B alleles of most subjects were reportedly predicted accurately from TCR beta sequences.

The CDR3 sequence is 15 residues long. The J segment lost 10 bases and the V segment lost 7 bases, leaving 12 bases of the junction unmatched. CDR1 and CDR2 from the germline V gene are LGHNT and FRNRAP. Sequencing input: PBMCs. The TCR sequence derives from a man aged 50 to 59 in good health and CMV-seronegative. The chain is built from TRBV12-5 and TRBJ2-1; TRBD2 aligns across 11 bases. CDR3 sequence: CASASGVAGGHEQFF. The CDR3 bases are TGTGCTAGTGCCTCAGGGGTAGCGGGGGGGCACGAGCAGTTCTTC.